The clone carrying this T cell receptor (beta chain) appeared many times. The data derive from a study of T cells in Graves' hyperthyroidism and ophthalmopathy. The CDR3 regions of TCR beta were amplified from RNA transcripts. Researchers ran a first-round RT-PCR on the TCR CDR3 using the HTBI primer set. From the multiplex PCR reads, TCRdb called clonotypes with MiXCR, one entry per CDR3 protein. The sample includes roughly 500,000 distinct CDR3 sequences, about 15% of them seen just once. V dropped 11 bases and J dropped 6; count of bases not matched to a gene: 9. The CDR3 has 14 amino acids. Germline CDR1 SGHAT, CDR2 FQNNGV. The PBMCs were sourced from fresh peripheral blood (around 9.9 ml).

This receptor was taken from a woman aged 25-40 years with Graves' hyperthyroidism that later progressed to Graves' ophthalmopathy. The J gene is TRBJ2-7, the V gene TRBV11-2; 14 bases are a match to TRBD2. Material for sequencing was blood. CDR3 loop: CAGTGGLAGVEQYF. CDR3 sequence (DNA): TGTGCCGGCACCGGGGGACTAGCGGGGGTCGAGCAGTACTTC.